The subject of this entry is one T cell receptor (beta chain). Trimming took 5 bases from V and 6 from J; bases not matched to a gene: 10. Germline V gives CDR1 LNHDA, CDR2 SQIVND (reference sequence). CDR3 length: 15 residues. Clones were read by immunoSEQ multiplex PCR, and TCRdb kept only the in-frame ones, dropping some. The repertoire holds around 60,000 clones, with approximately 93% as singletons. This sample stems from a study of T cell changes during pregnancy in multiple sclerosis. Material: peripheral blood, obtained after pregnancy. The chain joins TRBV19 to TRBJ2-7, with 10 positions matching TRBD1. This clonotype originated in a female donor with multiple sclerosis, enrolled in a pregnancy study. The CDR3 region has the DNA TGTGCCAGTAGTGGAACCGGGACAGGGGTCCGCGAGCAGTACTTC. Its protein product is CASSGTGTGVREQYF.